The 25 T cell receptor beta chains presented below share a single source sample, sequenced in a study of blood T cell repertoires in COVID-19. Produced via immunoSEQ multiplex PCR; TCRdb's table is partial and in-frame only. The data show fewer than 45,000 clones, 85% to 95% seen once. Material: peripheral blood. The receptors shown here come from a man in his sixties with active or convalescent COVID-19.

V and J are TRBV2 and TRBJ1-1; 7 bases align to TRBD1. Germline V gene sequence: CDR1 SNHLY, CDR2 FYNNEI. After removal of 8 bases from V and 2 bases from J, the junction contained 14 bases not matched to a gene. CDR3 length: 16 residues. CDR3 bases: TGTGCCAGCGGGCTTTTTTCAACAGGGGTTAACACTGAAGCTTTCTTT. Translating gives CASGLFSTGVNTEAFF.

The gene calls are TRBV27 and TRBJ1-4; 7 bases are shared with TRBD1. With V trimmed by 4 bases and J by 6 bases, 8 bases remained unmatched. Germline lookup yields CDR1 MNHEY and CDR2 SMNVEV (reference sequence). The CDR3 covers 15 residues. The CDR3 DNA reads TGTGCCAGCAGTTATGCGTGGGACAGAGATGAAAAACTGTTTTTT. Amino acid sequence: CASSYAWDRDEKLFF.

A word on this clone: Other DNA sequences in the sample encode the same CDR3. The rearrangement uses TRBV7-2 and TRBJ1-3; TRBD1 is a possible D gene (6 bases). From germline, CDR1 is SGHTA and CDR2 FQGNSA. The CDR3 length is 15 residues. Deletions cut 3 bases from V and 1 base from J, with 10 bases between. The DNA for the CDR3 is TGTGCCAGCAGCTTGGTAGGGGGATCTGGAAACACCATATATTTT. This codes for CASSLVGGSGNTIYF.

The genes are TRBV27 and TRBJ1-6, with D maybe TRBD1 (6 bases). The CDR3 covers 14 residues. Trimming removed 1 base at V and 8 bases at J, with 9 bases between. Looked up from germline, CDR1 is MNHEY and CDR2 is SMNVEV (reference sequence). The CDR3 DNA reads TGTGCCAGCAGTTTATTTCCAGGGGATTCACCCCTCCACTTT. It yields the protein CASSLFPGDSPLHF.

The V gene is TRBV6-5, the J gene TRBJ2-1, with 8 bases that match TRBD1. This CDR3 region has 16 residues. Germline V gives CDR1 MNHEY, CDR2 SVGAGI. Trimming at V came to 2 bases and at J to 10 bases, leaving 13 bases not matched to a gene. The CDR3 loop reads CASSYPPGQAPGEQFF. The CDR3 nucleotides are TGTGCCAGCAGTTACCCCCCGGGACAGGCCCCCGGCGAGCAGTTCTTC.

This clone appeared once. This chain joins TRBV5-4 and TRBJ2-1; TRBD1 matches at 7 bases. The CDR3 spans 12 residues. V dropped 5 bases and J dropped 5; count of bases not matched to a gene: 1. Germline CDR1 and CDR2: SGHNT and YYREEE (reference sequence). The CDR3 loop is CASSTGDNEQFF. CDR3 DNA sequence: TGTGCCAGCAGTACAGGGGACAATGAGCAGTTCTTC. Variable domain in full (rest from reference TRBV5-4 and TRBJ2-1): ETGVTQSPTHLIKTRGQQVTLRCSSQSGHNTVSWYQQALGQGPQFIFQYYREEENGRGNFPPRFSGLQFPNYSSELNVNALELDDSALYLCASSTGDNEQFFGPGTRLTVL.

V gene TRBV6-2 or TRBV6-3 combines with J gene TRBJ1-6; D call uncertain. Trimming took 2 bases from V and 0 from J, leaving 8 bases between them. CDR1 is MNHEY and CDR2 is SVGEGT in the germline V gene. The length of the CDR3 is 16 residues. The CDR3: CASSYGRSSYNSPLHF. CDR3 nucleotides: TGTGCCAGCAGTTACGGGAGGAGCTCCTATAATTCACCCCTCCACTTT.

This chain connects TRBV2 to TRBJ1-2; perhaps TRBD1 as D (5 bases). The CDR3 loop spans 11 amino acids. Germline V CDR1 and CDR2: SNHLY, FYNNEI. The V and J ends lost 11 bases and 4 bases respectively, with 11 bases between them. CDR3 sequence: CAGQGPYGYTF. Written as DNA, the CDR3 is TGTGCCGGGCAGGGCCCCTATGGCTACACCTTC.

The chain carries TRBV2 and TRBJ1-2, with D possibly TRBD1 on 6 matching bases. The CDR3 loop spans 12 amino acids. V lost 9 bases, J lost 6 bases, and 14 bases lay in between. Germline V gene lookup returns CDR1 SNHLY and CDR2 FYNNEI. CDR3 loop: CARRGNSNGYTF. The CDR3 DNA is TGTGCCAGGAGGGGGAATTCAAATGGCTACACCTTC.

The chain combines TRBV10-1 with TRBJ2-3; 9 bases align to TRBD2. Germline V lookup: CDR1 WNHNN, CDR2 SYGVQD (reference sequence). The CDR3 consists of 16 residues. The ends lost 3 bases at V and 0 bases at J; junction bases unmatched: 4. The CDR3, as DNA: TGCGCCAGCAGTGACCGTCTAGCGGGAAGCACAGATACGCAGTATTTT. It codes for CASSDRLAGSTDTQYF.

This clone has a handful of counts. The rearrangement links TRBV27 to TRBJ1-5; unclear D gene. Germline CDR1 is MNHEY and CDR2 is SMNVEV (reference sequence). The CDR3 spans 12 residues. V was cut by 9 bases and J by 1 base, with 7 bases left in between. CDR3 sequence reads: CARESSNQPQHF. CDR3 nucleotide sequence: TGTGCCAGGGAGAGCAGCAATCAGCCCCAGCATTTT.

J is TRBJ1-4 and V is TRBV27, with 7 bases fitting TRBD1. The CDR3 contains 17 residues. V dropped 4 bases and J dropped 0; count of bases not matched to a gene: 8. CDR1 and CDR2 (germline): MNHEY, SMNVEV (reference sequence). The DNA for the CDR3 is TGTGCCAGCAGTTCTCAATTAGGGACAGCAACTAATGAAAAACTGTTTTTT. Encoded protein: CASSSQLGTATNEKLFF.

The rearrangement uses TRBV18 and TRBJ1-2; D perhaps matches TRBD1 (6 bases). Germline V CDR1 and CDR2: KGHSH, LQKENI. Trimming shortened V by 0 bases and J by 8 bases, and 13 bases separated the two germline ends. There are 14 residues in the CDR3. The CDR3 DNA sequence: TGTGCCAGCTCACCACCGACAGGACGTCGGGGCTACACCTTC. It specifies CASSPPTGRRGYTF. Drawing the rest from reference TRBV18 and TRBJ1-2, the complete variable domain is NAGVMQNPRHLVRRRGQEARLRCSPMKGHSHVYWYRQLPEEGLKFMVYLQKENIIDESGMPKERFSAEFPKEGPSILRIQQVVRGDSAAYFCASSPPTGRRGYTFGSGTRLTVV.

The V and J genes are TRBV19 and TRBJ2-5, with D possibly matching TRBD2 (5 bases). The CDR3 extends over 14 amino acids. The V end lost 4 bases, the J end lost 9 bases, and 18 bases lay between the germline ends. Germline V gives CDR1 LNHDA, CDR2 SQIVND (reference sequence). CDR3 in DNA: TGTGCCAGTAGTAGTCCCCCAGGCCTGCGGGCCCAGTACTTC. Translation gives CASSSPPGLRAQYF.

This clone was seen a few times. The chain couples TRBV19 to TRBJ2-7; D perhaps matches TRBD2 (6 bases). Trimming removed 1 base at V and 3 bases at J, with 7 bases between. The CDR3 is 13 amino acids. The germline CDR1 and CDR2 sequences are LNHDA and SQIVND (reference sequence). The CDR3 DNA reads as TGTGCCAGTAGTATAGCGGGAGTCTACGAGCAGTACTTC. Translating gives CASSIAGVYEQYF.

This clone occurred once. The chain carries TRBV9 and TRBJ2-1, with 9 bases aligning to TRBD1. V lost 3 bases and J lost 0; bases outside the gene matches: 7. CDR3 length equals 17 residues. CDR1 is SGDLS and CDR2 is YYNGEE in the germline V gene. CDR3 amino acids: CASSASLTGGSYNEQFF. The CDR3 nucleotides are TGTGCCAGCAGCGCCAGCCTGACAGGGGGCTCCTACAATGAGCAGTTCTTC.

This rearrangement joins TRBV21-1 to TRBJ2-7; TRBD1, the table's D call, was not compared with the DNA. TRBV21-1 represents a pseudogene. This CDR3 is 16 amino acids long. This CDR3 is CASSKGWETGLYEQYF. The DNA of the CDR3 is TGTGCCAGCAGCAAAGGGTGGGAGACAGGCCTCTACGAGCAGTACTTC.

The chain employs TRBV21-1 and TRBJ1-4. TRBV21-1 is a known pseudogene. The CDR3 totals 15 residues. The CDR3 DNA is TGTGCCAGCAGCCCCCACCCGGGGGGCGAGGAAAAACTGTTTTTT. Protein product: CASSPHPGGEEKLFF.

The J gene is TRBJ1-1, the V gene TRBV19; TRBD1 aligns across 7 bases. The CDR3 spans 14 residues. Trimming removed 4 bases from V and 11 bases from J; junction bases left unmatched: 13. The germline gives CDR1 LNHDA, CDR2 SQIVND (reference sequence). The CDR3 region has the DNA TGTGCCAGTAGTACCGGACAGGTTGGAGTCAGGGCTTTCTTT. Amino acid sequence: CASSTGQVGVRAFF.

The rearrangement joins TRBV5-1 to TRBJ2-3; no definite D call. Germline V gives CDR1 SGHRS, CDR2 YFSETQ. The CDR3 has 16 residues. The V end was cut by 0 bases, the J end by 0 bases, with 11 bases between. Here the CDR3 DNA reads TGCGCCAGCAGCTTGGTGCGGAGTCGTAGCACAGATACGCAGTATTTT. Translated: CASSLVRSRSTDTQYF. The complete variable domain, with remaining parts taken from reference TRBV5-1 and TRBJ2-3, reads KAGVTQTPRYLIKTRGQQVTLSCSPISGHRSVSWYQQTPGQGLQFLFEYFSETQRNKGNFPGRFSGRQFSNSRSEMNVSTLELGDSALYLCASSLVRSRSTDTQYFGPGTRLTVL.

The rearrangement joins TRBV6-2 or TRBV6-3 to TRBJ1-5, with D unclear. The V end lost 4 bases, the J end lost 0 bases, and 13 bases lay between the germline ends. The germline CDR1 and CDR2 sequences are MNHEY and SVGEGT. This CDR3 has 16 residues. The CDR3 coding sequence is TGTGCCAGCAGTTCGGATACGGGAATTAGCAATCAGCCCCAGCATTTT. As protein: CASSSDTGISNQPQHF.

The rearrangement joins TRBV18 to TRBJ2-5; 9 nucleotides agree with TRBD1. V shed 6 bases, J shed 4 bases, and the junction held 9 bases outside the gene matches. The germline V gene encodes CDR1 KGHSH and CDR2 LQKENI. The CDR3 loop spans 15 amino acids. The CDR3 region has the DNA TGTGCCAGCTCGTCGGACAGGGGTAGAGCAGAGACCCAGTACTTC. As protein: CASSSDRGRAETQYF.

V is TRBV28 and J is TRBJ1-1, with D possibly TRBD1 on 5 matching bases. The germline V and J ends were trimmed by 6 bases and 7 bases, with 18 bases remaining between them. Germline V gene lookup returns CDR1 MDHEN and CDR2 SYDVKM. The CDR3 has 14 residues. The CDR3 nucleotides are TGTGCCAGCAGAAAACCGGGCAGGGAAAGTGAAGCTTTCTTT. This gives the protein CASRKPGRESEAFF.

This sequence joins TRBV25-1 and TRBJ2-2, with 13 bases matching TRBD2. Germline V gene sequence: CDR1 MGHDK, CDR2 SYGVNS. There are 16 residues in the CDR3. V lost 6 bases to trimming and J lost 4 bases; unmatched junction nucleotides: 5. This CDR3 reads CASRRTSGRATGELFF. In DNA form, the CDR3 reads TGTGCCAGCAGGAGAACTAGCGGGAGGGCCACCGGGGAGCTGTTTTTT.

The chain combines TRBV5-8 with TRBJ1-4; a weak D match, TRBD1 (5 bases). V lost 0 bases and J lost 6, with 12 bases in between. This CDR3 has 15 residues. Germline V gene lookup returns CDR1 SGHTS and CDR2 YDEGEE. CDR3 nucleotides: TGTGCCAGCAGCTTGGGAGGCAGGGCCCATGAAAAACTGTTTTTT. Its protein product is CASSLGGRAHEKLFF. The variable domain in full, with the rest retrieved from reference TRBV5-8 and TRBJ1-4, is EAGVTQSPTHLIKTRGQQATLRCSPISGHTSVYWYQQALGLGLQFLLWYDEGEERNRGNFPPRFSGRQFPNYSSELNVNALELEDSALYLCASSLGGRAHEKLFFGSGTQLSVL.